These T cell receptor beta chains were read from a single sample in a study of cytomegalovirus exposure and HLA in healthy donors. Sequencing was performed with immunoSEQ multiplex PCR; in TCRdb, only in-frame clones are kept and a portion is missing. The data show around 200,000 clones, about 80% seen once. Sequenced: PBMCs. These receptors were taken from a male donor in good health and CMV-seronegative. Both conserved end residues are part of each CDR3. Clone size, where shown, is once, few, many, or a class for clones that have expanded.

>TRBJ1-4|-|TRBV4-3
CASSQESPGGTNEKLFF
>TRBJ2-3|few|TRBV4-3
CASSQGGGPGGSDTQYF
>TRBJ1-3|-|TRBV7-6
CASSLSRAISGNTIYF
>TRBJ2-5|-|TRBV11-1
CASSRGLARETQYF
>TRBJ2-1|-|TRBV19
CASSIRLAGGPGSNEQFF
>TRBJ2-7|few|TRBV5-1
CASSLVRQVPSYEQYF
>TRBJ2-3|-|TRBV9
CASSVDGLYTDTQYF
>TRBJ2-1|-|TRBV18
CASSPPGLAANEQFF
>TRBJ1-1|few|TRBV19
CASNHLDRYTEAFF
>TRBJ1-1|once|TRBV11-3
CASSHGQNTEAFF
>TRBJ2-7|few|TRBV5-1
CASSSGSSYEQYF
>TRBJ1-1|-|TRBV4-2
CASSHGPGQYTEAFF
>TRBJ2-5|-|TRBV15
CATSTIGTGSGTQYF
>TRBJ2-7|-|TRBV4-3
CASSQEDRGSDEQYF
>TRBJ2-7|-|TRBV4-1
CASSLIMGAGQPYEQYF
>TRBJ2-3|-|TRBV15
CATSRALAGGRDTQYF